The 4 T cell receptor beta chains given below trace back to one sample, sequenced in a study of blood T cell repertoires in COVID-19. Measured with immunoSEQ multiplex PCR; TCRdb has only the in-frame clones, and not every one. The sample holds about 180,000 clones, approximately 85% seen once. Sequenced sample: PBMCs or T cells enriched from blood (not recorded which). These receptor sequences come from a man aged 35 to 55 who had recovered from COVID-19.

As DNA, the CDR3 is TGTGCCAGCTCACTCAAACAGGGGGCAACCTATGGCTACACCTTC. It yields the protein CASSLKQGATYGYTF. This chain joins TRBV18 and TRBJ1-2; the match to TRBD1 covers 9 bases. V was clipped by 4 bases and J by 4 bases; unmatched bases: 7. Per the germline V gene, CDR1 is KGHSH and CDR2 is LQKENI. The CDR3 is 15 amino acids.

This rearrangement joins TRBV14 to TRBJ1-1, with D uncertain. The CDR3 is made up of 14 amino acids. The germline V gene encodes CDR1 SGHDN and CDR2 FVKESK. V was trimmed by 1 base and J by 5 bases, leaving 11 bases between them. The CDR3 region is CASSQVRFGTEAFF. In DNA form, the CDR3 reads TGTGCCAGCAGCCAAGTGAGGTTCGGGACTGAAGCTTTCTTT.

In DNA, the CDR3 is TGCGCCAGCAGCTCATTGGGACAGGGGACCAAAGAGCAGTACTTC. Its translation is CASSSLGQGTKEQYF. This chain connects TRBV5-1 to TRBJ2-7; 10 bases line up with TRBD1. The germline CDR1 and CDR2 sequences are SGHRS and YFSETQ. The V gene end was trimmed by 3 bases and the J gene end by 7 bases; junction bases not matched to a gene: 10. This CDR3 spans 15 amino acids.

The V and J genes are TRBV5-4 and TRBJ2-2, with D maybe TRBD2 (7 bases). The CDR3 has 16 amino acids. Germline CDR1 reads SGHNT; CDR2 reads YYREEE (reference sequence). The V gene lost 0 bases and the J gene lost 6 bases, with 15 bases spanning the gap. The CDR3 protein is CASSLAAGAVAGELFF. The CDR3 DNA is TGTGCCAGCAGCTTGGCTGCGGGGGCGGTGGCCGGGGAGCTGTTTTTT.